These 16 T cell receptor beta chains were all obtained from the same sample, sequenced in a study of T-cell reconstitution after alpha-beta-depleted transplantation in children. Study-level findings and limits: After one year, T-cell counts and TCRbeta diversity mostly came from new T cells.

No antigen is known for these receptors. Preparation of the TCRbeta library involved a method that used unique molecular identifiers. Each CDR3 protein gets one entry after TCRdb re-called the PCR reads with MiXCR. The data contain around 270,000 distinct CDR3 sequences, around 7.1% of them seen just once; the ten biggest clones take up 9.1%. Specimen: peripheral blood, collected 360 days after TCRalphabeta/CD19-depleted stem cell transplant. Every receptor here comes from a female patient younger than 10 who had a stem cell transplant for Fanconi anemia, so the T cells may come from the graft donor.

This chain joins TRBV5-1 and TRBJ2-2; 12 nucleotides agree with TRBD2. The CDR3 runs to 16 residues. CDR1 SGHRS and CDR2 YFSETQ come from the germline V gene. V was clipped by 7 bases and J by 2 bases; unmatched bases: 6. The CDR3 loop reads CASHPTSGGNTGELFF. Written as DNA, the CDR3 is TGCGCCAGCCACCCGACTAGCGGGGGAAACACCGGGGAGCTGTTTTTT.

The chain recombines TRBV20-1 with TRBJ1-2; 7 bases map to TRBD1. The CDR3 has 13 residues. CDR1 and CDR2 (germline): DFQATT, SNEGSKA (reference sequence). Losses at the gene ends were 3 bases for V and 4 bases for J; bases not matched to a gene: 5. The CDR3 coding sequence is TGCAGTGCTAGTCAGGGGGGAGGCTATGGCTACACCTTC. Translating gives CSASQGGGYGYTF.

The rearrangement uses TRBV19 and TRBJ2-1; 10 bases line up with TRBD2. The CDR3 contains 14 residues. V lost 6 bases, J lost 8 bases, and 7 bases stayed unmatched. Germline loops: CDR1 LNHDA, CDR2 SQIVND (reference sequence). CDR3 nucleotides: TGTGCCAGTAGGCGAGCGGGGGGGTCTCATGAGCAGTTCTTC. It specifies CASRRAGGSHEQFF.

This clonotype has just a few counts. The V gene is TRBV24-1, the J gene TRBJ2-3; no clear D gene. This CDR3 spans 12 amino acids. Trimming pared 4 bases from V and 3 bases from J, leaving 4 bases between. Germline CDR1 is KGHDR and CDR2 is SFDVKD. The CDR3 DNA is TGTGCCACCAGTGACACTACAGATACGCAGTATTTT. The encoded protein is CATSDTTDTQYF.

This rearrangement joins TRBV4-2 to TRBJ2-1, with TRBD2 identical over 7 bases. The V segment lost 0 bases and the J segment 4 bases; nucleotides outside the gene matches: 9. Germline CDR1 reads LGHNA; CDR2 reads YNFKEQ. The CDR3 spans 17 residues. CDR3 in amino acids: CASSQDWGGVQYNEQFF. The CDR3 DNA follows: TGTGCCAGCAGCCAAGACTGGGGGGGGGTCCAGTACAATGAGCAGTTCTTC.

This clonotype was recorded at least ten times. The chain recombines TRBV29-1 with TRBJ2-5; D possibly corresponds to TRBD2 (5 bases). V was cut by 3 bases and J by 4 bases, with 9 bases left in between. The V gene's germline CDR1 is SQVTM and CDR2 ANQGSEA. The CDR3 extends over 12 amino acids. CDR3 coding DNA: TGCAGCGTTGACCTCGGGATAGAGACCCAGTACTTC. This sequence encodes CSVDLGIETQYF.

This clonotype was counted ten times or more. The V gene is TRBV6-2 or TRBV6-3, the J gene TRBJ2-2; the D gene is possibly TRBD1 (6 bases). V dropped 0 bases and J dropped 2 bases, with 13 bases sitting between them. Looked up from germline, CDR1 is MNHEY and CDR2 is SVGEGT. The CDR3 loop spans 17 amino acids. CDR3 residues: CASSYSATGVNTGELFF. CDR3 DNA: TGTGCCAGCAGTTACTCTGCGACAGGCGTAAACACCGGGGAGCTGTTTTTT.

This clonotype was detected a few times. The chain joins TRBV6-1 to TRBJ2-6; possible D gene TRBD2, 7 bases. The CDR3 extends over 17 amino acids. Deletions cut 6 bases from V and 1 base from J, with 16 bases between. Per the germline V gene, CDR1 is MNHNS and CDR2 is SASEGT. CDR3 sequence reads: CASREHGGQSGANVLTF. As DNA, the CDR3 is TGTGCCAGCAGAGAACACGGGGGGCAGTCTGGGGCCAACGTCCTGACTTTC.

This clonotype was seen a few times. V gene TRBV7-6 combines with J gene TRBJ1-1, with a possible D match to TRBD1 (6 bases). This CDR3 has 15 residues. V was cut by 3 bases and J by 1 base, with 12 bases left in between. Germline CDR1 is SGHVS and CDR2 is FNYEAQ. CDR3 sequence (DNA): TGTGCCAGCAGCTTGGCCGGGACAAAGAACACTGAAGCTTTCTTT. It encodes CASSLAGTKNTEAFF.

The sample holds many counts of this clonotype. This chain joins TRBV10-3 and TRBJ2-3, with D perhaps assigned TRBD1 or TRBD2 (5 bases each). From germline, CDR1 is ENHRY and CDR2 SYGVKD. The CDR3 length is 17 residues. Trimming shortened V by 10 bases and J by 0 bases, and 23 bases separated the two germline ends. CDR3 amino acids: CATAVGGWRRSTDTQYF. CDR3 nucleotides: TGTGCCACCGCCGTTGGGGGTTGGAGGCGAAGCACAGATACGCAGTATTTT.

The V call is TRBV6-2 or TRBV6-3, the J call TRBJ1-5; no reliable D call. The CDR3 extends over 13 amino acids. Germline CDR1 is MNHEY and CDR2 is SVGEGT. V lost 8 bases and J 5 bases, leaving 13 bases between the germline ends. CDR3 bases: TGTGCCAGCTCTCGGTGGGTAGATCAGCCCCAGCATTTT. Amino acid sequence: CASSRWVDQPQHF.

This clonotype was detected many times. The chain links TRBV28 to TRBJ1-2; D unclear. The germline V gene has CDR1 MDHEN and CDR2 SYDVKM. The CDR3 length is 11 residues. Deletions cut 1 base from V and 3 bases from J, with 0 bases between. CDR3 sequence reads: CASSLYYGYTF. The CDR3 DNA sequence: TGTGCCAGCAGTTTATACTATGGCTACACCTTC.

This clonotype was seen repeatedly, ten times or more. J is TRBJ1-2 and V is TRBV7-2; tentatively, D is TRBD1 (5 bases). From germline, CDR1 is SGHTA and CDR2 FQGNSA. CDR3 length: 17 amino acids. Trimming left V 0 bases short and J 0 bases short, with 14 bases between. CDR3 in DNA: TGTGCCAGCAGCTTAGCAGGGGCGATTAAAGCTAACTATGGCTACACCTTC. Its translation: CASSLAGAIKANYGYTF.

The table lists this clonotype with many counts. The V call is TRBV6-5, the J call TRBJ2-2; a weak D match, TRBD1 (5 bases). Germline assignment: CDR1 MNHEY and CDR2 SVGAGI. V was shortened by 2 bases and J by 6 bases, with 16 bases between the two germline ends. The CDR3 sequence is 16 residues long. CDR3 nucleotides: TGTGCCAGCAGTTACCCCCTCCTAGGGGCGGCCGGGGAGCTGTTTTTT. Its translation is CASSYPLLGAAGELFF.

There are a few counts of this clonotype. The rearrangement joins TRBV3-1 to TRBJ1-6; TRBD1 agrees at 9 bases. Germline assignment: CDR1 LGHDT and CDR2 YNNKEL (reference sequence). CDR3 size: 15 residues. Trimming at V came to 4 bases and at J to 8 bases, leaving 6 bases not matched to a gene. The CDR3: CASSPGQGWYSPLHF. Here the CDR3 DNA reads TGTGCCAGCAGCCCAGGACAGGGGTGGTATTCACCCCTCCACTTT.

Worth noting for this clonotype: A read error is possible here, since a much larger clone lies one base away. CDR3 amino acids: CASRQNNNEQFF. As DNA, the CDR3 is TGTGCCAGCAGACAAAACAACAATGAGCAGTTCTTC. This sequence joins TRBV14 and TRBJ2-1; D not certain. CDR3 length: 12 residues. CDR1 is SGHDN and CDR2 is FVKESK in the germline V gene. Trimming took off 6 bases at V and 5 bases at J, with 8 bases between the two ends.